Listed below are T cell receptor beta chains from one sample, sequenced in a study of cytomegalovirus exposure and HLA in healthy donors. Clones were read by immunoSEQ multiplex PCR, and TCRdb kept only the in-frame ones, dropping some. The table has about 150,000 clones, around 86% seen once; the top ten hold approximately 2.4%. The sequenced sample was PBMCs. The receptors derive from a male donor in good health and CMV-seronegative. Each CDR3 is given with its conserved first and last residue. The order of the fields is clone size, D gene, V gene, J gene, CDR3 DNA, CDR3 protein. The D gene is left open where the match is weak. Size is omitted from some rows. Given values are once, few, many or a class for expanded clones.

>-|-|TRBV2|TRBJ2-1
TGTGCCAGCAGGGGGGGCGGGGGCCACTACAATGAGCAGTTCTTC
CASRGGGGHYNEQFF
>-|-|TRBV6-1|TRBJ2-7
TGTGCCAGCAGTGTACAGGGTAGCTTCTACGAGCAGTACTTC
CASSVQGSFYEQYF
>-|TRBD2|TRBV7-9|TRBJ2-2
TGTGCCAGCAGCGGTCAGCGGGGGGGCCGGCGCACCGGGGAGCTGTTTTTT
CASSGQRGGRRTGELFF
>-|-|TRBV5-6|TRBJ2-3
TGTGCCAGCAAGAGAACAGCCCCAGATACGCAGTATTTT
CASKRTAPDTQYF
>-|TRBD1|TRBV2|TRBJ2-7
TGTGCCAGCAGCGAGGACAGGCAACCCCTATACGAGCAGTACTTC
CASSEDRQPLYEQYF
>few|-|TRBV6-5|TRBJ1-5
TGTGCCAGCAGTTACACGGGGGGTACAGATCAGCCCCAGCATTTT
CASSYTGGTDQPQHF
>once|TRBD1|TRBV10-1|TRBJ1-1
TGCGCCAGCAGTGACGGGACAGAATTCTCTGAAGCTTTCTTT
CASSDGTEFSEAFF
>few|-|TRBV6-6|TRBJ2-7
TGTGCCAGCAGTAGGGGTTACGAGCAGTACTTC
CASSRGYEQYF
>-|-|TRBV7-2|TRBJ1-1
TGTGCCAGCAGCCATCCAGGGGTTGAGGCTTTCTTT
CASSHPGVEAFF
>-|-|TRBV6-6|TRBJ2-2
TGTGCCAGCAGTTACTCCCCCGGGTCGGACACCGGGGAGCTGTTTTTT
CASSYSPGSDTGELFF